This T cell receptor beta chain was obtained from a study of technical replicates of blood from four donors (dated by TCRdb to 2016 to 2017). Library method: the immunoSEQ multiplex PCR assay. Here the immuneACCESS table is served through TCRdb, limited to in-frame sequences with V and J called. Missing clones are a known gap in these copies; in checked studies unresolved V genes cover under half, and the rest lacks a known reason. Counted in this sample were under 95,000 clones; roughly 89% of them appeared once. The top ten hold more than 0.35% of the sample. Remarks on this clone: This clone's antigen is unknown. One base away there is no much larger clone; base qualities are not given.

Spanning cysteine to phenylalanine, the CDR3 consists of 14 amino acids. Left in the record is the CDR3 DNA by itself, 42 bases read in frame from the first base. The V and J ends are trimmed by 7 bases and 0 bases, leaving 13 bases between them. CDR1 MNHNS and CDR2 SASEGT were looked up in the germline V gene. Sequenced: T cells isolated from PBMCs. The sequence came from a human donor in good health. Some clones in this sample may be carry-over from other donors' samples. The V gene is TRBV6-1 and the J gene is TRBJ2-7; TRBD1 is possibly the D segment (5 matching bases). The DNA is TGTGCCAGCACGTGGGGCACACGCTCCTACGAGCAGTACTTC. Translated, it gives CASTWGTRSYEQYF.